This T cell receptor (beta chain) appears in the sequencing data of a study of T cell responses to AZD1222 COVID-19 vaccine. Study results and limitations: White British donors predominated, females outnumbered males, and clonal diversity was possibly underestimated. No repertoire was sampled before or during the peak T cell response, only after it.

Profiled with immunoSEQ multiplex PCR; TCRdb holds only in-frame clones, not every one. Among 140,000 to 150,000 clones listed, roughly nine tenths were seen once. About this clone: The antigen remains undetermined.

V was shortened by 2 bases and J by 9 bases, with 11 bases between the two germline ends. The germline CDR1 and CDR2 sequences are SGHAT and FQNNGV. The CDR3 loop spans 14 amino acids. The TCR was taken from an adult in good health. The chain uses TRBV11-2 and TRBJ1-6, with D perhaps matching TRBD1 (5 bases). Sequences were derived from peripheral blood, sampled on day 0 of AZD1222 vaccination. In DNA, the CDR3 is TGTGCCAGCAGCTTACCAGGGCCCAGTTCACCCCTCCACTTT. Translated, it gives CASSLPGPSSPLHF.